This T cell receptor (beta chain) was profiled in a study of T cell changes during pregnancy in multiple sclerosis. Clones were sequenced by immunoSEQ multiplex PCR, and TCRdb holds only the in-frame ones, with some missing. Of around 70,000 clones listed, about 90% are singletons. The CDR3 consists of 17 residues. V shed 6 bases and J 0 bases; nucleotides not matched to a gene: 13. CDR1 is MDHEN and CDR2 is SYDVKM in the germline V gene. V is TRBV28 and J is TRBJ2-5; TRBD2 matches at 7 bases. The sequencing here drew on peripheral blood, taken in the first trimester of pregnancy. The TCR originated in a female donor in good health, enrolled as a control in a pregnancy study. The CDR3 nucleotides read TGTGCCAGCAGCCGCCCCCGGGACTACCGGTACCAAGAGACCCAGTACTTC. This translates into CASSRPRDYRYQETQYF.